The next 24 T cell receptor beta chains were all read from a single sample in a study of molecular identifiers for immune sequencing clone quantification (dated by TCRdb to 2016 to 2019). Library preparation used PCR. The listed sequencing device is Illumina HiSeq 4000. TCRdb's own reprocessing of the public reads used fastp at Q25 and MiXCR and kept productive beta chains. Merged by CDR3 protein, the rows form single entries marked with the most common genes and DNA. The sample table lists over 600,000 distinct CDR3 sequences, roughly 21% of them with a count of one. The ten largest clones take up around 0.86% of the sample. Input material: naive CD8+ T cells from blood, with Jurkat cell RNA spiked in. The cell subset or site label on this specimen signifies: FACS-sorted CD8+CD4-CCR7+CD45RA+ naive T cells. The receptors originated from a human donor in good health. Some libraries in this study had Jurkat cell RNA spiked in.

This chain connects TRBV24-1 to TRBJ2-2; maybe TRBD1 (6 bases). Germline-derived CDR1 and CDR2 are KGHDR and SFDVKD. The CDR3 runs 13 residues. Trimming took off 8 bases at V and 4 bases at J, with 10 bases between the two ends. CDR3 loop: CATKGVVTGELFF. The DNA for the CDR3 is TGTGCCACCAAGGGGGTTGTCACCGGGGAGCTGTTTTTT.

There are many counts of this clonotype. The CDR3 protein is CSARDYEGEPDTQYF. The CDR3 coding sequence is TGCAGTGCTAGAGATTATGAGGGAGAACCAGATACGCAGTATTTT. J is TRBJ2-3 and V is TRBV20-1, with a tentative D call TRBD2 (5 bases). The V and J ends lost 0 bases and 4 bases respectively, with 14 bases between them. Germline V gene sequence: CDR1 DFQATT, CDR2 SNEGSKA (reference sequence). The CDR3 loop spans 15 amino acids.

This clonotype was observed a few times. A single base separates this from a much larger clone, so it may be a read error. The genes are TRBV6-6 and TRBJ2-4; 9 nucleotides align to TRBD1. The germline V gene encodes CDR1 MNHNY and CDR2 SVGAGI (reference sequence). CDR3 size: 12 residues. The DNA of the CDR3 is TGTGCCAGCAGTCCGACAGGGGGGGGTTCGAACTTC. The encoded protein is CASSPTGGGSNF.

Many counts were recorded for this clonotype. The rearrangement links TRBV27 to TRBJ2-7; either TRBD1 or TRBD2 may supply D (6 bases each). Deletions cut 6 bases from V and 7 bases from J, with 25 bases between. The CDR3 is 16 amino acids. CDR1 MNHEY and CDR2 SMNVEV come from the germline V gene (reference sequence). CDR3: CASSAGGHILLREQYF. CDR3 nucleotide sequence: TGTGCCAGCAGCGCCGGGGGACACATCCTTCTTCGGGAGCAGTACTTC.

This clonotype was recorded a few times. V usage is TRBV6-2 or TRBV6-3 and J usage is TRBJ2-7; D possibly corresponds to TRBD2 (6 bases). Germline V CDR1 and CDR2: MNHEY, SVGEGT. CDR3 length equals 18 residues. V was clipped by 2 bases and J by 1 base, with 21 bases between them. CDR3 residues: CASSYGRLGHAGSYEQYF. The CDR3 DNA reads as TGTGCCAGCAGTTACGGGAGGCTAGGACATGCGGGATCCTACGAGCAGTACTTC.

With regard to this clonotype: Since a much larger clone is just one base distant, this may be a read error. It is likely a read error, because the conserved phenylalanine at the end of the CDR3 is missing. The chain joins TRBV14 to TRBJ1-1; possibly TRBD1 for D (6 bases). The CDR3 runs to 13 residues. V lost 7 bases to trimming and J lost 1 base, with 10 bases between them. Looked up from germline, CDR1 is SGHDN and CDR2 is FVKESK. CDR3 amino acids: CASTTGRNTEAFL. The CDR3 coding sequence is TGTGCCAGCACCACAGGGCGGAACACTGAAGCTTTCCTT.

This clonotype was found many times. The genes are TRBV19 and TRBJ2-1; weak D call: TRBD2 (6 bases). This CDR3 has 13 amino acids. V was trimmed by 1 base and J by 8 bases, leaving 9 bases between them. Germline V gene lookup returns CDR1 LNHDA and CDR2 SQIVND (reference sequence). The CDR3: CASSIGRLDEQFF. Here the CDR3 DNA reads TGTGCCAGTAGTATAGGCCGACTAGATGAGCAGTTCTTC.

This clonotype has a count of ten or more. V is TRBV24-1 and J is TRBJ2-2, with D possibly TRBD2 on 5 matching bases. Deletions cut 9 bases from V and 3 bases from J, with 7 bases between. From germline, CDR1 is KGHDR and CDR2 SFDVKD. The CDR3 runs 12 residues. In nucleotides, the CDR3 is TGTGCCACCCGGGGTGACACCGGGGAGCTGTTTTTT. Translated: CATRGDTGELFF.

This clonotype was seen a handful of times. The CDR3 carries no conserved terminal phenylalanine or tryptophan, so it likely arises from a read error. The CDR3 nucleotides read TGTGCCAGTAGTATAGGGGGGGCCAATCAGCCCCAGCATCTT. It encodes CASSIGGANQPQHL. The chain joins TRBV19 to TRBJ1-5, with D tentatively TRBD1 (6 bases). CDR1 LNHDA and CDR2 SQIVND come from the germline V gene (reference sequence). The CDR3 sequence is 14 residues long. Between the trimmed V and J ends, which lost 1 base and 3 bases, there was a span of 7 bases.

There are many counts of this clonotype. V is TRBV6-5 and J is TRBJ2-3; D ambiguous. CDR1 MNHEY and CDR2 SVGAGI come from the germline V gene. This CDR3 comprises 13 residues. V lost 6 bases to trimming and J lost 2 bases, with 9 bases between them. CDR3 loop: CASSPPFTDTQYF. CDR3 nucleotide sequence: TGTGCCAGCAGCCCTCCGTTCACAGATACGCAGTATTTT.

Remarks on this clonotype: One base away lies a much larger clone, so this may be a sequencing read error. The chain combines TRBV6-5 with TRBJ2-7; D is perhaps TRBD1 or TRBD2 (5 bases each). This CDR3 region has 15 residues. Trimming removed 5 bases at V and 3 bases at J, with 17 bases between. Germline values: CDR1 MNHEY, CDR2 SVGAGI. CDR3 coding DNA: TGTGCCAGCAGTCCCAGGGACGGGGCCCTCTACGAGCAGTACTTC. Translating gives CASSPRDGALYEQYF.

Ten or more counts support this clonotype. The chain has TRBV30 and TRBJ2-1; 9 bases are shared with TRBD2. Germline lookup yields CDR1 GTSNPN and CDR2 SVGIG (reference sequence). The ends lost 1 base at V and 3 bases at J; junction bases unmatched: 1. The CDR3 sequence is 14 residues long. In DNA, the CDR3 is TGTGCCTGGAGTGGACTAGCGGACTACAATGAGCAGTTCTTC. Translated, it gives CAWSGLADYNEQFF.

This clonotype came up many times. V gene TRBV28 combines with J gene TRBJ1-5; D is unresolved. The CDR3 has 15 residues. Trimming shortened V by 6 bases and J by 0 bases, and 12 bases separated the two germline ends. In germline, CDR1 is MDHEN, CDR2 SYDVKM. CDR3 protein: CASSPHTASNQPQHF. The CDR3 nucleotides read TGTGCCAGCAGCCCTCACACAGCTAGCAATCAGCCCCAGCATTTT.

This clonotype was recorded many times. This chain connects TRBV25-1 to TRBJ2-3, with 7 bases aligning to TRBD2. V lost 2 bases to trimming and J lost 0 bases; unmatched junction nucleotides: 8. The CDR3 covers 17 residues. CDR1 and CDR2 (germline): MGHDK, SYGVNS. The CDR3 sequence: CASSEIKAGLSTDTQYF. In nucleotides, the CDR3 is TGTGCCAGCAGTGAAATCAAAGCGGGACTTAGCACAGATACGCAGTATTTT.

Details on this clonotype: A read error may be the cause here, since a much bigger clone is one base away. The J gene is TRBJ2-7, the V gene TRBV7-9; 10 nucleotides align to TRBD1. CDR1 and CDR2 (germline): SEHNR, FQNEAQ (reference sequence). CDR3 length equals 15 residues. The V gene end was trimmed by 5 bases and the J gene end by 5 bases; junction bases not matched to a gene: 9. CDR3 in amino acids: CASSLGTGVSHEQYF. CDR3 sequence (DNA): TGTGCCAGCAGCCTAGGGACAGGGGTATCACACGAGCAGTACTTC.

This chain connects TRBV13 to TRBJ2-5; D may be TRBD2 (5 bases). V was pared by 6 bases and J by 4 bases, with 9 bases between. The CDR3 contains 12 residues. Germline CDR1 PRHDT, CDR2 FYEKMQ (reference sequence). The CDR3 is CASRREGETQYF. The DNA of the CDR3 is TGTGCCAGCAGACGCGAGGGAGAGACCCAGTACTTC.

At least ten counts were recorded for this clonotype. V usage is TRBV29-1 and J usage is TRBJ1-4; the D is unclear. This CDR3 has 13 residues. Germline V gene sequence: CDR1 SQVTM, CDR2 ANQGSEA. Trimming removed 5 bases from V and 0 bases from J, with 7 bases in between. The CDR3 protein is CSVWGATNEKLFF. In nucleotides, the CDR3 is TGCAGCGTTTGGGGTGCAACTAATGAAAAACTGTTTTTT.

This clonotype was recorded once. A much larger clone lies one base from this, so it may be a read error. The chain couples TRBV20-1 to TRBJ2-3, with D tentatively TRBD2 (6 bases). Germline V lookup: CDR1 DFQATT, CDR2 SNEGSKA (reference sequence). This CDR3 has 15 amino acids. The germline V and J ends were trimmed by 1 base and 5 bases, with 16 bases remaining between them. CDR3 sequence: CSARGPGLAEDTQYF. The CDR3 coding sequence is TGCAGTGCTAGAGGTCCGGGACTTGCGGAAGATACGCAGTATTTT.

This clonotype was seen at least ten times. J is TRBJ2-7 and V is TRBV19; D might be TRBD2 (6 bases). The germline CDR1 and CDR2 sequences are LNHDA and SQIVND (reference sequence). The CDR3 has 15 residues. V was trimmed by 5 bases and J by 6 bases, leaving 20 bases between them. The CDR3: CASSPELAIPLEQYF. The CDR3 nucleotides read TGTGCCAGTAGTCCCGAACTAGCTATCCCTCTCGAGCAGTACTTC.

This clonotype was seen repeatedly, ten times or more. V is TRBV21-1 and J is TRBJ2-7; the table names TRBD1, a call not compared with the DNA. TRBV21-1 is a known pseudogene. CDR3 length: 15 residues. The CDR3 sequence: CASSKRRSLSYEQYF. CDR3 DNA: TGTGCCAGCAGCAAAAGGCGCAGCCTCTCCTACGAGCAGTACTTC.

This clonotype was counted only a few times. The J gene is TRBJ2-7, the V gene TRBV11-2; 9 bases are a match to TRBD2. V lost 1 base and J lost 4; bases outside the gene matches: 5. Germline V gene data show CDR1 as SGHAT and CDR2 as FQNNGV. The CDR3 runs to 15 residues. The CDR3 is CASSLVTSGRYEQYF. The DNA of the CDR3 is TGTGCCAGCAGCTTAGTCACTAGCGGGCGGTACGAGCAGTACTTC.

This clonotype has ten or more counts. The gene calls are TRBV6-5 and TRBJ2-7; the D gene is possibly TRBD2 (6 bases). Germline CDR1 and CDR2: MNHEY and SVGAGI. This CDR3 spans 15 amino acids. Trimming cost V 1 base and J 2 bases, with 12 bases left between them. CDR3: CASSYFSAGTYEQYF. The CDR3 DNA reads as TGTGCCAGCAGTTACTTTTCGGCGGGGACCTACGAGCAGTACTTC.

Regarding this clonotype: One base away lies a much larger clone, so this may be a sequencing read error. The gene calls are TRBV5-8 and TRBJ2-5, with D unresolved. The length of the CDR3 is 12 residues. CDR1 and CDR2 (germline): SGHTS, YDEGEE. V was clipped by 0 bases and J by 5 bases, with 5 bases between them. This CDR3 reads CASSLGMETQYF. The CDR3 region has the DNA TGTGCCAGCAGCTTGGGCATGGAGACCCAGTACTTC.

The gene calls are TRBV12-3 or TRBV12-4 and TRBJ2-1, with TRBD1 as a possible D gene (6 bases). The V end was cut by 4 bases, the J end by 6 bases, with 22 bases between. The CDR3 spans 17 residues. The chain's CDR3 is CASSSVDPGEISNEQFF. In nucleotides, the CDR3 is TGTGCCAGCAGTTCCGTGGACCCAGGGGAGATAAGCAATGAGCAGTTCTTC.